These T cell receptor beta chains were read from a single sample in a study of blood T cell repertoires in COVID-19. TCRdb's table, derived via immunoSEQ multiplex PCR, lists solely in-frame clones and lacks some. The data show more than 200,000 clones, with around 88% seen just once and 3.5% to 5% held by the top ten. The sequenced material came from PBMCs or T cells enriched from blood (not recorded which). These receptors all stem from a young woman who had recovered from COVID-19. Both conserved end residues are part of each CDR3. D genes are given only for firm matches. Expanded clones are given a class, and other clones once, few, many or no size at all.

V: TRBV19; J: TRBJ2-1; size: -; D: TRBD2; DNA: TGTGCCAGTAGTAGCCGACTAGCGGGAGGTTACAATGAGCAGTTCTTC; CDR3: CASSSRLAGGYNEQFF
V: TRBV4-2; J: TRBJ1-2; size: -; D: TRBD1; DNA: TGTGCCAGCAGCCGCCTAGAGGGACAGGGGAACTATGGCTACACCTTC; CDR3: CASSRLEGQGNYGYTF
V: TRBV5-4; J: TRBJ2-6; size: -; D: -; DNA: TGTGCCAGCAGCAGGGGGGGAGGGGCCAACGTCCTGACTTTC; CDR3: CASSRGGGANVLTF
V: TRBV7-2; J: TRBJ2-7; size: -; D: -; DNA: TGTGCCAGCAGCCAAACAAACAGGGTCCCCTACGAGCAGTACTTC; CDR3: CASSQTNRVPYEQYF
V: TRBV3-1/TRBV3-2; J: TRBJ2-7; size: many; D: -; DNA: TGTGCCAGCAGCCAAGACTACAGGGCCTACGAGCAGTACTTC; CDR3: CASSQDYRAYEQYF
V: TRBV5-4; J: TRBJ2-1; size: -; D: -; DNA: TGTGCCAGCAGCTTGGCGGAGGGGCGAAACTACAATGAGCAGTTCTTC; CDR3: CASSLAEGRNYNEQFF
V: TRBV28; J: TRBJ2-3; size: -; D: TRBD1; DNA: TGTGCCAGCAGTTCCTCAGGGGGCTGGACAGATACGCAGTATTTT; CDR3: CASSSSGGWTDTQYF
V: TRBV23-1; J: TRBJ2-7; size: -; D: TRBD2; DNA: TGCCCACTAGCACCGGATTGGCTTGCGTTGGAGTGTAGGGAGGGCCATCCCTACGAGCAGTACTTC; CDR3: CPLAPDWLALECREGHPYEQYF
V: TRBV5-6; J: TRBJ1-2; size: -; D: TRBD1; DNA: TGTGCCAGCAGCTTGCTTAGGACAGGGAGCTATGGCTACACCTTC; CDR3: CASSLLRTGSYGYTF
V: TRBV7-3; J: TRBJ1-1; size: -; D: -; DNA: TGTGCCAGCAGCTTAACAACAGGGTTGCGCACTGAAGCTTTCTTT; CDR3: CASSLTTGLRTEAFF
V: TRBV7-9; J: TRBJ2-5; size: -; D: TRBD2; DNA: TGTGCCAGCAGCTTAGTAGCGGGAGAAGGAGAGACCCAGTACTTC; CDR3: CASSLVAGEGETQYF
V: TRBV7-8; J: TRBJ1-4; size: -; D: TRBD1; DNA: TGTGCCAGCAGCGCAGGACAGGGGGCAATCGGGGAACTGTTTTTT; CDR3: CASSAGQGAIGELFF
V: TRBV28; J: TRBJ2-7; size: -; D: TRBD2; DNA: TGTGCCAGCAGTTTAGCTGGGTCGGGGACTAGCGGCTACGAGCAGTACTTC; CDR3: CASSLAGSGTSGYEQYF
V: TRBV24-1; J: TRBJ2-4; size: -; D: TRBD1; DNA: TGTGCCACCAGTGATTTCTCAGGGGGCCAAAACATTCAGTACTTC; CDR3: CATSDFSGGQNIQYF
V: TRBV29-1; J: TRBJ2-1; size: -; D: -; DNA: TGCAGCGTTGGAGACAGCGATGAGCAGTTCTTC; CDR3: CSVGDSDEQFF
V: TRBV6-2/TRBV6-3; J: TRBJ2-3; size: -; D: -; DNA: TGTGCCAGCAGTTCTAGGTCAGATACGCAGTATTTT; CDR3: CASSSRSDTQYF
V: TRBV7-7; J: TRBJ2-3; size: -; D: TRBD2; DNA: TGTGCTAGCAGCGAGACTAGCGGGAGACCAGATACGCAGTATTTT; CDR3: CASSETSGRPDTQYF
V: TRBV6-1; J: TRBJ1-3; size: few; D: -; DNA: TGTGCCAGCAGTGAACGGGGACACTCTGGAAACACCATATATTTT; CDR3: CASSERGHSGNTIYF
V: TRBV30; J: TRBJ1-2; size: -; D: TRBD1; DNA: TGTGCCTGGGTTACAGGGGGCTATGGCTACACCTTC; CDR3: CAWVTGGYGYTF
V: TRBV13; J: TRBJ1-2; size: -; D: -; DNA: TGTGCCAGCAGGCCGCCGGGTCTGAACTATGGCTACACCTTC; CDR3: CASRPPGLNYGYTF
V: TRBV28; J: TRBJ1-5; size: -; D: TRBD1; DNA: TGTGCCAGCAGTTTATACCAGGGGGCAAATCAGCCCCAGCATTTT; CDR3: CASSLYQGANQPQHF
V: TRBV2; J: TRBJ2-1; size: -; D: TRBD1; DNA: TGTGCCAGCAGTCCCTCGCCCAGGGGGCTCAATGAGCAGTTCTTC; CDR3: CASSPSPRGLNEQFF
V: TRBV7-2; J: TRBJ2-7; size: -; D: TRBD2; DNA: TGTGCCAGCAGCTTAATCTCTAGCGGCGAGCAGTACTTC; CDR3: CASSLISSGEQYF
V: TRBV2; J: TRBJ1-1; size: -; D: -; DNA: TGTGCCAGCACTTACTTTCGACAGGCGCCTGAAGCTTTCTTT; CDR3: CASTYFRQAPEAFF
V: TRBV4-3; J: TRBJ2-1; size: -; D: TRBD2; DNA: TGCGCCAGCAGCCAAGGCACTAGCGGGTTTCCCGATGAGCAGTTCTTC; CDR3: CASSQGTSGFPDEQFF
V: TRBV4-3; J: TRBJ1-2; size: few; D: -; DNA: TGCGCCAGCAGCCAAGAAGGTGAGGGTTTCTATGGCTACACCTTC; CDR3: CASSQEGEGFYGYTF
V: TRBV6-5; J: TRBJ1-2; size: -; D: -; DNA: TGTGCCAGCAGTTACGGCCAGGGGAACTATGGCTACACCTTC; CDR3: CASSYGQGNYGYTF
V: TRBV2; J: TRBJ1-6; size: -; D: TRBD1; DNA: TGTGCCAGCAGGCCGACAGGGAGACATTCACCCCTCCACTTT; CDR3: CASRPTGRHSPLHF
V: TRBV14; J: TRBJ1-5; size: -; D: -; DNA: TGTGCCAGCAGCCAAGAGGCGGCTCCGGGACAGCATTTT; CDR3: CASSQEAAPGQHF
V: TRBV29-1; J: TRBJ2-7; size: -; D: -; DNA: TGCAGCGTTGAAGGACCCGGGGGCGAGCAGTACTTC; CDR3: CSVEGPGGEQYF
V: TRBV7-2; J: TRBJ2-5; size: -; D: -; DNA: TGTGCCAGCAGCCCAAGTGGGGGGGCTTGGATGGAGACCCAGTACTTC; CDR3: CASSPSGGAWMETQYF
V: TRBV11-3; J: TRBJ2-1; size: -; D: -; DNA: TGTGCCAGCAGCCCCTCTGGCGGTCCCTCCTACAATGAGCAGTTCTTC; CDR3: CASSPSGGPSYNEQFF
V: TRBV3-1/TRBV3-2; J: TRBJ1-1; size: -; D: -; DNA: TGTGCCAGCAGCCAAGTAGGGGGAGACACTGAAGCTTTCTTT; CDR3: CASSQVGGDTEAFF
V: TRBV5-1; J: TRBJ2-1; size: -; D: TRBD2; DNA: TGCGCCAGCAGCCTGAGCGGGAGCCCCGCCAATGAGCAGTTCTTC; CDR3: CASSLSGSPANEQFF
V: TRBV7-3; J: TRBJ2-5; size: -; D: -; DNA: TGTGCCAGCAGCTTTCAGGGGCTCGCGGAGGAGACCCAGTACTTC; CDR3: CASSFQGLAEETQYF
V: TRBV9; J: TRBJ1-5; size: -; D: -; DNA: TGTGCCAGCAGCCGGTTGGGCAGCAATCAGCCCCAGCATTTT; CDR3: CASSRLGSNQPQHF
V: TRBV18; J: TRBJ2-1; size: once; D: -; DNA: TGTGCCAGCTCACCAGGGCACAATGAGCAGTTCTTC; CDR3: CASSPGHNEQFF
V: TRBV27; J: TRBJ1-5; size: -; D: -; DNA: TGTGCCAGCAGTTTATGGGCAGGGTATCAGCCCCAGCATTTT; CDR3: CASSLWAGYQPQHF
V: TRBV29-1; J: TRBJ2-7; size: few; D: TRBD2; DNA: TGCAGCGCCCGGACTAGACTCCACTACGAGCAGTACTTC; CDR3: CSARTRLHYEQYF